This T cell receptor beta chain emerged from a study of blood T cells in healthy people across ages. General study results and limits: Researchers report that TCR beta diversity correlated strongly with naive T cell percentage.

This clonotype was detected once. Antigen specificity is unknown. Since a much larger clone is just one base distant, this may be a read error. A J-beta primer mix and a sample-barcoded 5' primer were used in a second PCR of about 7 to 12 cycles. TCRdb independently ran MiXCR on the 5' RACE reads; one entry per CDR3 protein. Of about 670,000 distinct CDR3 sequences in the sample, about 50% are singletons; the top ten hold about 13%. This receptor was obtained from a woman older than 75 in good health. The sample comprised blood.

CDR3: CAGRPGAYNEQYF. DNA of the CDR3: TGTGCCGGACGGCCAGGGGCCTACAATGAGCAGTACTTC. The V gene is TRBV2, the J gene TRBJ2-1; maybe TRBD1 (6 bases). The J call could be wrong; TRBJ2-7 is a better fit for the DNA end. Germline loops: CDR1 SNHLY, CDR2 FYNNEI. This CDR3 contains 13 residues.